This T cell receptor beta chain was observed in a study of cytomegalovirus exposure and HLA in healthy donors. Overall study results and limits: The authors enumerated 164 TCR beta chains as linked to cytomegalovirus. HLA alleles were associated with 15,000 to 20,000 TCR beta sequences in a later analysis at 0.05 false discovery rate. It was taken for granted in presence/absence analyses that sequencing depth across donors was roughly uniform. Reportedly, fewer N-insertions than the approximately 700-donor mean appeared in an Asian-associated ancestry cluster in a later analysis.

On this clone itself: Its antigen is unknown.

Primers included in the PCR were 60 Vbeta and 13 Jbeta primers. Assay: immunoSEQ multiplex PCR; the TCRdb copy retains only in-frame clones and omits some. The table has some 190,000 clones, approximately 70% seen once; the top ten hold roughly 2.8%. After removal of 2 bases from V and 4 bases from J, the junction contained 9 bases not matched to a gene. The CDR3 is 16 residues long. The germline V gene has CDR1 MDHEN and CDR2 SYDVKM. V gene TRBV28 combines with J gene TRBJ1-1; TRBD1 agrees at 8 bases. The source is a woman in her twenties or thirties in good health and CMV-seropositive. Specimen: PBMCs. The CDR3 sequence is CASSLLQGALVTEAFF. The CDR3 DNA reads as TGTGCCAGCAGTTTACTTCAGGGGGCGCTGGTCACTGAAGCTTTCTTT. Drawing the rest from reference TRBV28 and TRBJ1-1, the complete variable domain is DVKVTQSSRYLVKRTGEKVFLECVQDMDHENMFWYRQDPGLGLRLIYFSYDVKMKEKGDIPEGYSVSREKKERFSLILESASTNQTSMYLCASSLLQGALVTEAFFGQGTRLTVV.